This T cell receptor beta chain appears in the sequencing data of a study of a mutant IDH1 vaccine in newly diagnosed glioma. Study in general: Vaccination started 4-6 weeks after radiotherapy alone, or with temozolomide cycles. Males made up approximately 60% and females about 40% of treated patients, whose mean age was roughly 40 years.

Findings and caveats of the study: Changes in top peripheral clonotypes did not appear linked to pseudoprogression. Of the patients, approximately 93% had vaccine-induced immune responses.

Time point reported: week 35, safety follow-up. Every single dose of the vaccine, 300 ug of mutant IDH1 20-mer peptide, came with topical imiquimod. As regards this clone: Its antigen is still unknown.

Here immunoSEQ multiplex PCR was the method, and the copy in TCRdb shows in-frame clones only, minus some. In the table there are approximately 60,000 clones, 86% of which are singletons. This CDR3 contains 15 residues. V lost 6 bases, J lost 7 bases, and 15 bases stayed unmatched. Germline assignment: CDR1 MNHNY and CDR2 SVGAGI (reference sequence). This chain connects TRBV6-6 to TRBJ2-7, with 7 bases that match TRBD2. The sequenced sample was PBMCs, obtained from a glioma patient whose treatment included an IDH1 peptide vaccine. This TCR was sampled from a man between 35 and 55 years old with glioma. The CDR3 DNA reads as TGTGCCAGCAGCAGGCGGGGAGGGAGGGGTGGGGAGCAGTACTTC. Residues: CASSRRGGRGGEQYF.